This TCR beta chain was sequenced for a study of T cell clones after liver transplantation. Clones were read by immunoSEQ multiplex PCR, and TCRdb kept only the in-frame ones, dropping some. The table lists roughly 80,000 clones, 65% to 85% of them singletons. Trimming left V 8 bases short and J 5 bases short, with 13 bases between. Germline V gene sequence: CDR1 SQVTM, CDR2 ANQGSEA. The CDR3 is 11 residues long. There are many counts of this clone. Sorting of unstimulated PBMCs yielded separate CD3+CD4+ and CD3+CD8+ fractions. This specimen consisted of CD4+ T cells from blood, obtained 46 months after liver transplant. The receptor was isolated from a human patient who received a liver transplant. A share of the T cells may be of graft donor origin. The rearrangement links TRBV29-1 to TRBJ2-7; D remains ambiguous. CDR3 residues: CSFFKGNEQYF. In DNA form, the CDR3 reads TGCAGCTTTTTTAAGGGAAACGAGCAGTACTTC.